This T cell receptor (beta chain) comes out of a study of STAT3 mutations in large granular lymphocyte leukemia. Across the study: Under 50% of treated T-LGLL patients showed hematologic response to immunosuppression. Overall study findings and caveats: Samples missed the first appearance of the clone. In T-cell large granular lymphocyte leukemia, about half of patients showed multiple immunodominant subclonotypes. In several patients, dominant TCR clone burden exceeded STAT3 mutant burden.

Germline V lookup: CDR1 LNHDA, CDR2 SQIVND (reference sequence). Trimming cost V 5 bases and J 2 bases; bases outside gene matches: 4. CDR3 length: 15 residues. The method was immunoSEQ multiplex PCR; TCRdb's version includes in-frame clones alone and lacks a portion of them. The sample includes approximately 15,000 clones, around 90% seen only once; the top ten take around 10%. Regarding this clone: Its cognate antigen is unknown.

The chain links TRBV19 to TRBJ2-7; 12 bases are a match to TRBD2. Specimen: peripheral blood mononuclear cells. The sequence was obtained from a woman between 45 and 60 years old with T-cell large granular lymphocyte leukemia. Some clones in this sample may be carry-over from other donors' samples. CDR3 sequence reads: CASSSRTSGTYEQYF. The CDR3, as DNA: TGTGCCAGTAGTTCCCGGACTAGCGGGACCTACGAGCAGTACTTC.